This TCR beta chain was found in a study of response to subunit inactivated influenza vaccine. One entry per CDR3 protein results from TCRdb running MiXCR on the RT-PCR reads. The sample contains 500,000 to 750,000 distinct CDR3 sequences, less than 15% of which appear only once. This clonotype turned up a few times. Looked up from germline, CDR1 is MNHEY and CDR2 is SMNVEV (reference sequence). Trimming took 6 bases from V and 0 from J; bases not matched to a gene: 6. The CDR3 sequence is 17 residues long. The material sequenced was PBMCs from blood, taken approximately 12 days after vaccination. The clonotype was recovered from a man aged 50-60 years who received an inactivated influenza vaccine. The chain recombines TRBV27 with TRBJ2-1; 12 positions agree with TRBD2. CDR3 coding DNA: TGTGCCAGCAGCGGACTAGCGGGAAATCACTCCTACAATGAGCAGTTCTTC. Residues: CASSGLAGNHSYNEQFF.